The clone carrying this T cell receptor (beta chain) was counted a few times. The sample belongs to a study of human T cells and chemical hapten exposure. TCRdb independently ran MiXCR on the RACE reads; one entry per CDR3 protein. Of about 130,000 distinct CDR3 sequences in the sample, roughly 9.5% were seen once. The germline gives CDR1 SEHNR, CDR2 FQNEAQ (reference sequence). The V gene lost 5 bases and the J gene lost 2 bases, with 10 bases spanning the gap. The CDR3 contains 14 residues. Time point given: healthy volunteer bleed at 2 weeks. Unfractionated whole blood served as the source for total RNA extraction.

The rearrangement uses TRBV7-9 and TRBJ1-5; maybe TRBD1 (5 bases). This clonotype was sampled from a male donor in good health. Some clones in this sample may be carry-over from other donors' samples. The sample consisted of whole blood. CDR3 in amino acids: CASSQGGGNQPQHF. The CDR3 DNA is TGTGCCAGCAGCCAAGGAGGGGGCAATCAGCCCCAGCATTTT.